Listed below are T cell receptor beta chains from one sample, sequenced in a study of T cell changes during pregnancy in multiple sclerosis. Data came from immunoSEQ multiplex PCR; TCRdb stores just in-frame clones and leaves some out. The sample has approximately 89,000 clones, roughly 94% seen once; the top ten hold 0.65% to 0.95%. The sequenced sample was peripheral blood, obtained in the third trimester of pregnancy. Receptors originate from a female donor with multiple sclerosis, enrolled in a pregnancy study. Both conserved end residues are trimmed from each CDR3.

CDR3,V
ASSPGQIREQF,TRBV5-1
ASSSTDRGGGQPQH,TRBV7-9
SVARDRGYNEQF,TRBV29-1
ATMSGTLSSYEQY,TRBV10-3
ASSAGTSSYNEQF,TRBV9
ASSHNFRGPGTGELF,TRBV7-6
AWSFSRVSYEQY,TRBV30
ASRRTGTPNYGYT,TRBV28
ASPHLFRIAGHEQY,TRBV12-2
ASSVLRTAGELF,TRBV9
ASSFGRGASYEQY,TRBV27
ASSSLGTGNEQF,TRBV5-4
SVEDLGGGSYEQY,TRBV29-1
ASSLAGTGIYEQY,TRBV5-1
ASSFTRTSLDTQY,TRBV7-2
ASSQETNEQF,TRBV4-2
ASSKASGSYNEQF,TRBV27
ASSIASGRTQETQY,TRBV19
ASSEAWTAIRPTEAF,TRBV2
ASSLVWETTDTQY,TRBV5-1
ASRSTSGRVDEQF,TRBV19
ASRTGSHYEQY,TRBV5-5
ASSLGQVEYEQY,TRBV7-2
ASSLNPSGGSYNEQF,TRBV7-3
AWSPRQGMNTEAF,TRBV30
ASSDLPGSSYGYT,TRBV9
SVVSGTNEQF,TRBV29-1
ASTREGQGGSGELF,TRBV5-1
ASSSRDSNTEAF,TRBV7-2
ASSPPFRGTEAF,TRBV11-2
ASSQDRGWASYEQY,TRBV14
ASRYDRGQMNTEAF,TRBV27
ASSLGHDMSNSPLH,TRBV4-2
ASSLLSGSNN,TRBV28
ASSQETASGKSSYNEQF,TRBV4-1
ASSPGDRVTYGYT,TRBV9
ASSFGLAGYNEQF,TRBV9
SVEVRETDTQY,TRBV29-1
ASRSGGESTGELF,TRBV5-1
ASSQTGGLGSPLH,TRBV4-3
ASSEDRNNEQF,TRBV18
ASSPDGSLGY,TRBV7-8
ASRKLRVDTQY,TRBV27
ASSYGLGVGTEAF,TRBV6-5
ASSIGPGQETQY,TRBV19
ASSSLWTASITDTQY,TRBV6-9
ASSPQSGQGEKLF,TRBV18
ASSSGGQFHGYT,TRBV5-4
ASSLRGQSDSGNTIY,TRBV7-2
ASSSAGTGARGRAREQY,TRBV28